This T cell receptor beta chain was obtained from a study of cytomegalovirus exposure and HLA in healthy donors. The PCR was carried out with 60 Vbeta primers and 13 Jbeta primers. In the original workflow: A follow-up analysis tallied tens of millions of unique TCR beta chains, roughly 11 million shared. The repertoire was sequenced with immunoSEQ multiplex PCR; TCRdb's copy has only in-frame clones and lacks some. V, J and clone size derive from that table, while D and trimming were established from the DNA sequence. The table lists 85,000 to 110,000 clones, around 80% of them singletons. The study, taken as a whole, reports: In a later analysis, most CMV-associated TCR beta chains appeared HLA-restricted. Later work found that TCR association rates differed between HLA loci; DRB1 had the most and HLA-C the fewest.

On this clone itself: The antigen is unknown.

CDR3 length equals 16 residues. V lost 1 base to trimming and J lost 7 bases, with 17 bases between them. The germline V gene encodes CDR1 KGHSH and CDR2 LQKENI. The origin of this receptor is a woman aged 18-29 years in good health and CMV-seropositive. The chain couples TRBV18 to TRBJ2-1; D perhaps matches TRBD2 (5 bases). The sequenced material came from PBMCs. CDR3 nucleotide sequence: TGTGCCAGCTCACCACGTGTCCGACCTGGGGAGAATGAGCAGTTCTTC. Encoded protein: CASSPRVRPGENEQFF.